The 14 T cell receptor beta chains below all came from one sample that was sequenced in a study of cytomegalovirus exposure and HLA in healthy donors. Vbeta (60) and Jbeta (13) primers were used in the PCR. Data came from immunoSEQ multiplex PCR; TCRdb stores just in-frame clones and leaves some out. The profile covers 100,000 to 150,000 clones, with roughly 68% appearing a single time and roughly 6% taken by the ten largest. The sample was PBMCs. The source is a woman aged 45-65 years in good health and CMV-seropositive.

This chain joins TRBV2 and TRBJ1-5, with D tentatively TRBD1 (5 bases). This CDR3 region has 14 residues. Trimming shortened V by 6 bases and J by 4 bases, and 13 bases separated the two germline ends. Germline CDR1 and CDR2: SNHLY and FYNNEI. The CDR3 region is CASSLIRGNQPQHF. CDR3 sequence (DNA): TGTGCCAGCAGCCTAATCCGGGGGAATCAGCCCCAGCATTTT.

The chain carries TRBV2 and TRBJ1-5, with D possibly TRBD1 on 5 matching bases. Deletions cut 3 bases from V and 9 bases from J, with 15 bases between. This CDR3 spans 14 amino acids. Germline assignment: CDR1 SNHLY and CDR2 FYNNEI. The CDR3 loop reads CASSDQTPQGPQHF. DNA for the CDR3: TGTGCCAGCAGTGATCAGACACCGCAGGGGCCCCAGCATTTT.

The chain recombines TRBV7-8 with TRBJ2-7, with D tentatively TRBD1 (5 bases). This CDR3 comprises 15 residues. V lost 1 base to trimming and J lost 4 bases, with 14 bases between them. CDR1 is SGHVS, CDR2 FQNEAQ, per germline. CDR3 coding DNA: TGTGCCAGCAGCTTAGGACAGCGAACTCTTTACGAGCAGTACTTC. Protein product: CASSLGQRTLYEQYF.

This chain links TRBV18 with TRBJ2-6; 7 bases fit TRBD1. The CDR3 covers 16 residues. With V trimmed by 1 base and J by 1 base, 1 base remained unmatched. Germline CDR1 reads KGHSH; CDR2 reads LQKENI. In nucleotides, the CDR3 is TGTGCCAGCTCACCACTGACAGGGTCTGGGGCCAACGTCCTGACTTTC. Translation: CASSPLTGSGANVLTF. The entire variable domain, with the rest obtained from reference TRBV18 and TRBJ2-6, is as follows: NAGVMQNPRHLVRRRGQEARLRCSPMKGHSHVYWYRQLPEEGLKFMVYLQKENIIDESGMPKERFSAEFPKEGPSILRIQQVVRGDSAAYFCASSPLTGSGANVLTFGAGSRLTVL.

The J gene is TRBJ1-4, the V gene TRBV2; D is ambiguous. The CDR3 extends over 14 amino acids. Germline values: CDR1 SNHLY, CDR2 FYNNEI. V was trimmed by 7 bases and J by 7 bases, leaving 16 bases between them. The CDR3 DNA follows: TGTGCCAGCATGGGCTTGGTAGTAATTGAAAAACTGTTTTTT. This gives the protein CASMGLVVIEKLFF.

The V gene is TRBV5-4, the J gene TRBJ2-2; the D gene is possibly TRBD2 (5 bases). Deletions cut 6 bases from V and 4 bases from J, with 16 bases between. This CDR3 is built from 15 residues. Germline V CDR1 and CDR2: SGHNT, YYREEE (reference sequence). CDR3 sequence: CASTLHERSTGELFF. In DNA, the CDR3 is TGTGCCAGCACCTTACACGAGCGGTCCACCGGGGAGCTGTTTTTT.

The J gene is TRBJ2-2, the V gene TRBV30, with D perhaps matching TRBD1 (9 bases). Germline CDR1 and CDR2: GTSNPN and SVGIG (reference sequence). The CDR3 is 18 residues long. V shed 6 bases and J shed 5 bases, with 28 bases lying between them. This CDR3 reads CACPGGTGTGILTGELFF. As DNA, the CDR3 is TGTGCCTGTCCGGGGGGGACCGGGACAGGGATCCTTACCGGGGAGCTGTTTTTT.

The chain couples TRBV6-1 to TRBJ1-1; D uncertain. This CDR3 spans 16 amino acids. The V and J ends lost 0 bases and 5 bases respectively, with 16 bases between them. Looked up from germline, CDR1 is MNHNS and CDR2 is SASEGT. CDR3 coding DNA: TGTGCCAGCAGTGAAGCGATTGACCCAAGGAGGACTGAAGCTTTCTTT. As protein: CASSEAIDPRRTEAFF.

The chain couples TRBV10-3 to TRBJ1-3; tentatively, D is TRBD1 (6 bases). V lost 4 bases and J 4 bases, leaving 14 bases between the germline ends. The CDR3 is 15 residues long. Germline CDR1 ENHRY, CDR2 SYGVKD. CDR3 nucleotides: TGTGCCATCAGTGGGCCAGGGGAACGAGGAAACACCATATATTTT. It codes for CAISGPGERGNTIYF.

This clone was found a few times. This chain joins TRBV6-1 and TRBJ2-7; tentatively, D is TRBD1 (5 bases). The germline gives CDR1 MNHNS, CDR2 SASEGT. Deletions cut 4 bases from V and 3 bases from J, with 19 bases between. The CDR3 spans 16 residues. CDR3 sequence reads: CASSGRQGRTFYEQYF. DNA of the CDR3: TGTGCCAGCAGTGGAAGGCAGGGCCGTACATTCTACGAGCAGTACTTC.

This chain uses TRBV5-1 with TRBJ2-7, with 11 bases fitting TRBD2. After removal of 5 bases from V and 3 bases from J, the junction contained 4 bases not matched to a gene. CDR1 SGHRS and CDR2 YFSETQ come from the germline V gene. The CDR3 is 14 residues long. The CDR3 is CASSRGTSGYEQYF. In nucleotides, the CDR3 is TGCGCCAGCAGTCGGGGGACTAGCGGCTACGAGCAGTACTTC.

This chain links TRBV15 with TRBJ2-7; D not resolved. Trimming removed 1 base at V and 0 bases at J, with 4 bases between. Germline CDR1 LNHNV, CDR2 YYDKDF (reference sequence). The CDR3 has 13 amino acids. This chain's CDR3 is CATSRGDSYEQYF. The CDR3 bases are TGTGCCACCAGCAGAGGAGACTCCTACGAGCAGTACTTC.

This sequence joins TRBV7-8 and TRBJ2-5, with TRBD2 matching over 8 bases. V lost 3 bases, J lost 4 bases, and 4 bases stayed unmatched. Germline V gene lookup returns CDR1 SGHVS and CDR2 FQNEAQ. The CDR3 is made up of 14 amino acids. The CDR3 region is CASSFIGGGETQYF. The CDR3 bases are TGTGCCAGCAGCTTCATCGGGGGGGGAGAGACCCAGTACTTC.

This clone was detected a few times. This rearrangement joins TRBV19 to TRBJ1-2; weak D call: TRBD1 (6 bases). V lost 1 base and J 5 bases, leaving 14 bases between the germline ends. This CDR3 is 15 amino acids long. Looked up from germline, CDR1 is LNHDA and CDR2 is SQIVND (reference sequence). The CDR3 DNA reads TGTGCCAGTAGTATAGGTGCGACAGGAAATTATGGCTACACCTTC. This gives the protein CASSIGATGNYGYTF.